This T cell receptor (beta chain) was captured by sequencing in a study of blood T cell repertoires in COVID-19. In the study overall: Acute and convalescent COVID-19 specimens originated in the United States, Italy and Spain. The analysed material was cDNA or gDNA that came from T cells, B-cell-depleted T cells, or PBMCs.

Under the authors' procedure: Reference gene primer amplification yielded estimated nucleated cell counts. The assay was immunoSEQ multiplex PCR, and TCRdb's table has in-frame clones only and misses some. From that table come the V and J calls and clone size; the DNA was used to work out D and trimming. The sample holds 250,000 to 300,000 clones; roughly 88% are singletons and the top ten take 9.5% to 12%. The length of the CDR3 is 16 residues. The germline V gene encodes CDR1 SGDLS and CDR2 YYNGEE. V lost 2 bases to trimming and J lost 0 bases, with 12 bases between them. Sequencing used peripheral blood. The chain couples TRBV9 to TRBJ2-1; weak D call: TRBD2 (6 bases). The source is a woman aged 70 to 79 with acute or convalescent COVID-19. CDR3 in amino acids: CASSVLGRSSYNEQFF. Here the CDR3 DNA reads TGTGCCAGCAGCGTTTTGGGGAGGAGCTCCTACAATGAGCAGTTCTTC.